This entry is about one TCR beta chain. The antigen is not known. This entry belongs to a study of neoadjuvant anti-PD-1 for oral cavity cancer. As for the study in general: Non-progressing patients received a fourth nivolumab dose near day 43, then surgery on days 50-56. The study, taken as a whole, reports: Post-nivolumab, blood T cell clonality was significantly elevated in non-responders.

Most PBMC samples had approximately 470 ng input DNA in six replicates. Produced via immunoSEQ multiplex PCR; TCRdb's table is partial and in-frame only. The top ten clones hold around 2.7% of a sample with 14,000 or so clones, around two thirds of them seen once. CDR3 size: 15 residues. Germline V CDR1 and CDR2: SEHNR, FQNEAQ (reference sequence). V shed 2 bases and J shed 3 bases, with 14 bases lying between them. Blood cells were analyzed directly, without culture or expansion. This rearrangement joins TRBV7-9 to TRBJ2-7; D remains ambiguous. This clonotype was sampled from a person aged 35-79 years with oral cavity squamous cell carcinoma. This specimen was PBMCs, taken before nivolumab (anti-PD-1) treatment. The CDR3 sequence is CASSLLRLGLYEQYF. In nucleotides, the CDR3 is TGTGCCAGCAGCTTACTGAGGCTAGGGCTCTACGAGCAGTACTTC.